The clone carrying this T cell receptor beta chain was recorded many times. The data were obtained in a study of spatial heterogeneity in lung cancer. Regarding time point: sample taken at primary tumor resection. Researchers sequenced whole RNA taken from tumor, nontumor lung or frozen PBMC without sorting. TCRdb re-called the 5' RACE reads through MiXCR, storing one row per CDR3 protein. This table has roughly 100,000 distinct CDR3 sequences, around 9% appearing once. The CDR3 is 12 amino acids. Germline CDR1 reads LGHDT; CDR2 reads YNNKEL (reference sequence). V gave up 0 bases and J gave up 5 bases, with 4 bases separating them.

The chain has TRBV3-1 and TRBJ1-1; D unresolved. This sequence originates from a male donor with early-stage non-small cell lung cancer. Sequencing used PBMCs, obtained at surgery. The CDR3 nucleotides are TGTGCCAGCAGCCAAGAGAGGACTGAAGCTTTCTTT. Its translation: CASSQERTEAFF.